This paragraph reports one T cell receptor beta chain. This clonotype was seen only a few times. This receptor's antigen is unknown. Base qualities are not recorded, but no much larger clone differs from it by a single base. The donors were some 36 Caucasian individuals from Russia, aged about 6 to 100 years, who were systemically healthy. Ten milliliters of peripheral blood were collected from each donor into EDTA-treated Vacutainer tubes. Ficoll-Paque density-gradient centrifugation was used to isolate PBMCs, with at least 7 million obtained per sample. Total RNA, at least 6 micrograms per sample, was extracted from PBMCs with Trizol reagent. For every donor, flow cytometry on a PBMC aliquot measured the percentage of naive CD45RAhigh/CD27high T cells. This record belongs to a study of blood T cells in healthy people across ages (dated by TCRdb to between 2015 and 2017). Notes on the research overall: In model experiments, roughly one uniquely barcoded TCR beta cDNA molecule per two T cells was captured by template switching. To avoid experimental bias, donors of different ages were distributed randomly across sequencing lanes. Age-related changes in TCR beta repertoire diversity were measured in the study by deep sequencing normalized with unique cDNA molecular identifiers. Donors were grouped into four age groups: young (average roughly 15 years), middle-aged (39), aged (about 60) and long-lived (less than 85). The study analyzed two additional independent replicas of 1 million unique cDNA reads from the same blood draw for two donors, one aged 18 to 29 and one aged 80 or older. The full study reports these points: The CMV infection status of donors was not known, potentially confounding age-related changes in expanded clonotypes. Bulk unsorted PBMC profiling prevented conclusive comparison of naive and antigen-experienced compartments. As age increased, observed TCR beta diversity per million T cells dropped in a roughly linear way, and a significant reduction was already evident by age 40. The long-lived group showed more naive CD4+ T cells, fewer expanded clones and increased TCR diversity than the aged group, suggesting age selection. A strong correlation was found between observed TCR beta diversity and the percentage of naive T cells measured by flow cytometry. Estimates of total diversity based on one million sequenced T cells were regarded as lower bounds and as underestimates.

Library preparation used 5' RACE. The instrument was an Illumina HiSeq 2500. A second 7 to 11 cycle PCR used a sample-barcoded 5' primer and a J-beta primer mix. A template-switch 5' adaptor carrying 12 random nucleotides introduced a unique molecular identifier onto each TCR beta cDNA molecule. Each sample yielded at least 2.5 million CDR3-containing paired-end reads. All of the RNA was converted into first-strand cDNA using the Mint cDNA synthesis kit, with a TRBC-specific oligonucleotide serving as the primer. Following uracil-DNA glycosylase treatment, a first 18-cycle PCR with universal primers M1SS and BC2_uni_R was performed on all cDNA. The published analysis was carried out like this. Each sample was normalized by randomly selecting 1 million high-quality reads, each carrying a distinct molecular identifier. Reads sharing molecular identifiers were discarded rather than binned into consensus sequences. MiTCR, with a Q25 quality threshold and the strictest error-elimination algorithm, was used for CDR3 identification, clonotype clustering and error correction. Lower-bound total TCR beta diversity was estimated with a nonparametric unseen species model using Euler transformation. The public reads were run again by TCRdb, first through fastp at Q25 and then through MiXCR, and only productive beta chains were kept. Each CDR3 protein appears once, grouped with its most common genes and DNA. TCRdb, not the original authors, processed these V and J calls. This sample lists about 640,000 distinct CDR3 sequences; 35% to 50% were detected once. The leading ten clones occupy about 32% of the sample.

The germline V gene yields SGHVS for CDR1 and FNYEAQ for CDR2. The CDR3 runs 13 amino acids, cysteine and phenylalanine included. The sequence is cut down to CDR3 DNA, 39 bases in frame from base 1. The sequence is built from TRBV7-6 and TRBJ2-5, with TRBD2 tentatively as D gene (5 bases match). The assigned J gene may be wrong: the sequence end matches TRBJ2-7 better. This TCR came from a man older than 75 in good health. Specimen: blood. The DNA reads as follows: TGTGCCAGCAGCTTAAAAGAGGGTAACGAGCAGTACTTC. Translated, this is CASSLKEGNEQYF.